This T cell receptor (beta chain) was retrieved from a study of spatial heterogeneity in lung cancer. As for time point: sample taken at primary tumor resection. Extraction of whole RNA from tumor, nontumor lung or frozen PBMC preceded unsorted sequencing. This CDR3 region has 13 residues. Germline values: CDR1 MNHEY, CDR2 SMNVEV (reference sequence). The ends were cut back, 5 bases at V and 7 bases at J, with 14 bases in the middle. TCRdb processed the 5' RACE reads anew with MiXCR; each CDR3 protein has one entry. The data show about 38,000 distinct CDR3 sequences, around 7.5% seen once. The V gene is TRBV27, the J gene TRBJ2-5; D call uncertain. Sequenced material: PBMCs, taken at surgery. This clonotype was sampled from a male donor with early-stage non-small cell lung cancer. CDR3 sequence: CASSMASLGTQYF. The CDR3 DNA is TGTGCCAGCAGTATGGCTAGTCTGGGGACCCAGTACTTC.